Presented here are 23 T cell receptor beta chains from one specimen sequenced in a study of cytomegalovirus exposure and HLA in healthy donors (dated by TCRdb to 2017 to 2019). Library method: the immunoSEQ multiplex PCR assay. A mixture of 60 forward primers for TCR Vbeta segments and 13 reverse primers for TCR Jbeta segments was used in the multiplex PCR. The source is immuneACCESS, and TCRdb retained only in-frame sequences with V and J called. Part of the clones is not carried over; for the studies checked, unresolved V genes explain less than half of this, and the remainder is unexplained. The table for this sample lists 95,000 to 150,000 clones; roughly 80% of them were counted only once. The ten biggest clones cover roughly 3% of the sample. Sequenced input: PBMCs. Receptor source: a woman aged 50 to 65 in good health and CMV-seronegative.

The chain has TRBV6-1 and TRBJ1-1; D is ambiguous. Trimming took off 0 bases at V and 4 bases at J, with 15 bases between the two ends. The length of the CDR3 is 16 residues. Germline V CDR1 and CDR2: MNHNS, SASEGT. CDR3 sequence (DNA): TGTGCCAGCAGTGAAGCGAGTGTACTGATTTTCACTGAAGCTTTCTTT. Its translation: CASSEASVLIFTEAFF.

CDR3 in DNA: TGTGCCAGCAGTTTTCTTAGGGGATCAGGAAACACCATATATTTT. Its protein is CASSFLRGSGNTIYF. V is TRBV6-5 and J is TRBJ1-3; TRBD1 is a possible D gene (5 bases). Trimming took 4 bases from V and 4 from J, leaving 14 bases between them. The germline V gene has CDR1 MNHEY and CDR2 SVGAGI. CDR3 length equals 15 residues.

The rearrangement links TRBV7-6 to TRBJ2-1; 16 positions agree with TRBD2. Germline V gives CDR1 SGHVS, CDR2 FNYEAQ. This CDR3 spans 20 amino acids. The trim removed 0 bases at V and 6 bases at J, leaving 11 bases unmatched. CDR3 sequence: CASSLAFSGTSGRAVNEQFF. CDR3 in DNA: TGTGCCAGCAGCTTAGCGTTCTCCGGGACTAGCGGGAGGGCCGTCAATGAGCAGTTCTTC.

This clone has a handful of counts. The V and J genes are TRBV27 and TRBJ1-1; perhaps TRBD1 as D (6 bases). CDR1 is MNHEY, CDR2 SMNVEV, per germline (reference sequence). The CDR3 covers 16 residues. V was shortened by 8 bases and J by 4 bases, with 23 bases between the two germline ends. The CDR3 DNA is TGTGCCAGCTCTTTAGAGGGGTCAGGGGTAGGCACTGAAGCTTTCTTT. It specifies CASSLEGSGVGTEAFF.

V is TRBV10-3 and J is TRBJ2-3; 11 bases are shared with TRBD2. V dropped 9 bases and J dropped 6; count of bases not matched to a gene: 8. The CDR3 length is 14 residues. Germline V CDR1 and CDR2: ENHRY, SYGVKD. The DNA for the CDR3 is TGTGCCATAAATAGCGGGAGGGCCGCGGATACGCAGTATTTT. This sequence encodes CAINSGRAADTQYF.

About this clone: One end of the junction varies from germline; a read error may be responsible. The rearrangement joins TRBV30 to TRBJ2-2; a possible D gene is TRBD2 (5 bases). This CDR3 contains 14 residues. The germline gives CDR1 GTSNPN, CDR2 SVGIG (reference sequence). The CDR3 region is CAWSTLAKTGELFF. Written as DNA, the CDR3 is TGTGCCTGGAGTACGTTAGCGAAAACCGGGGAGCTGTTTTTT.

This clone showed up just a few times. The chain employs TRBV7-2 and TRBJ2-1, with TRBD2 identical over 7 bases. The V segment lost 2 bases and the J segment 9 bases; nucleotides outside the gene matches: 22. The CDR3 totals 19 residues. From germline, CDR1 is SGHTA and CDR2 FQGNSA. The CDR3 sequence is CASSLLGPLAAAHGGEQFF. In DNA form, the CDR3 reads TGTGCCAGCAGCTTACTAGGGCCCCTAGCGGCAGCCCACGGAGGTGAGCAGTTCTTC. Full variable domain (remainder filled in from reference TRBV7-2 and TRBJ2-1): GAGVSQSPSNKVTEKGKDVELRCDPISGHTALYWYRQSLGQGLEFLIYFQGNSAPDKSGLPSDRFSAERTGGSVSTLTIQRTQQEDSAVYLCASSLLGPLAAAHGGEQFFGPGTRLTVL.

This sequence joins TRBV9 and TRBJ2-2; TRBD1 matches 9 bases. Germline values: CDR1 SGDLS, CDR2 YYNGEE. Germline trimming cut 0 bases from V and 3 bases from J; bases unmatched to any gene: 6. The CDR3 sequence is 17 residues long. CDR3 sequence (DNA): TGTGCCAGCAGCGTAGGGTGGGGGGACAGGGACACCGGGGAGCTGTTTTTT. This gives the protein CASSVGWGDRDTGELFF.

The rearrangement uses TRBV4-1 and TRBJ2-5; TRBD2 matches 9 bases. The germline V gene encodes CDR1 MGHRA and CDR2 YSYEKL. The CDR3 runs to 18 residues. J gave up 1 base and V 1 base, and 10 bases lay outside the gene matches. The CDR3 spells CASSQVAAGAGGQETQYF. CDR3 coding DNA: TGCGCCAGCAGCCAAGTTGCCGCGGGAGCGGGGGGCCAAGAGACCCAGTACTTC.

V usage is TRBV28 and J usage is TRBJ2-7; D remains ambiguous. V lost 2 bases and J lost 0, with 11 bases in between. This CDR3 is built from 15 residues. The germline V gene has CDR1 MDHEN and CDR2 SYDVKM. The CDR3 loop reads CASSLQPPSSYEQYF. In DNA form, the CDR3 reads TGTGCCAGCAGTTTACAACCCCCTAGCTCCTACGAGCAGTACTTC.

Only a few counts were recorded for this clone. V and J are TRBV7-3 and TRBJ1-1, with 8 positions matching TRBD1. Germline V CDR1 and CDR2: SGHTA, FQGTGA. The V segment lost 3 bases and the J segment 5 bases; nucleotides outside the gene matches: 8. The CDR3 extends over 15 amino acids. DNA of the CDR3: TGTGCCAGCAGCTTCACAACAGGGGGAGTTACTGAAGCTTTCTTT. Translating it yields CASSFTTGGVTEAFF.

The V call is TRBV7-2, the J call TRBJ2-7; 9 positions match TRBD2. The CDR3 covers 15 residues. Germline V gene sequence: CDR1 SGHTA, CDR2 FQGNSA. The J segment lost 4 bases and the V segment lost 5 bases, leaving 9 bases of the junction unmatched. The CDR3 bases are TGTGCCAGCAGCCCTCGGGCGGGAGGGCCATACGAGCAGTACTTC. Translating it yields CASSPRAGGPYEQYF.

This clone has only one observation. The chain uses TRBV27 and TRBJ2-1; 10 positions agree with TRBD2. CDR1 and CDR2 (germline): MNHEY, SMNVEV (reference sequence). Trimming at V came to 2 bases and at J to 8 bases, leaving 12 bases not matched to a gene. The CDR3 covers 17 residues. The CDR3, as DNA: TGTGCCAGCAGTTTACCAGCCGGGCTAGCGGGAGTCGATGAGCAGTTCTTC. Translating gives CASSLPAGLAGVDEQFF.

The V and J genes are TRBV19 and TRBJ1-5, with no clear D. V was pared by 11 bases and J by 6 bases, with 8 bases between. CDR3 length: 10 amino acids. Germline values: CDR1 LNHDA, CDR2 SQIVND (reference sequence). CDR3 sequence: CAVGGQPQHF. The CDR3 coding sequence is TGTGCCGTAGGAGGTCAGCCCCAGCATTTT.

CDR3 sequence: CASSLASWTGADTQYF. The CDR3 nucleotides read TGCGCCAGCAGCTTGGCCTCTTGGACAGGGGCAGATACGCAGTATTTT. The chain employs TRBV5-1 and TRBJ2-3; 9 bases align to TRBD1. J lost 4 bases, V lost 0 bases, and 6 bases had no gene match. The CDR3 has 16 amino acids. Germline V gives CDR1 SGHRS, CDR2 YFSETQ.

CDR3: CASSEGTGRIPNEKLFF. CDR3 sequence (DNA): TGTGCCAGCAGCGAGGGGACAGGGAGGATCCCTAATGAAAAACTGTTTTTT. V is TRBV9 and J is TRBJ1-4; 9 bases match TRBD1. Germline loops: CDR1 SGDLS, CDR2 YYNGEE. This CDR3 is 17 amino acids long. Germline trimming cut 3 bases from V and 3 bases from J; bases unmatched to any gene: 9.

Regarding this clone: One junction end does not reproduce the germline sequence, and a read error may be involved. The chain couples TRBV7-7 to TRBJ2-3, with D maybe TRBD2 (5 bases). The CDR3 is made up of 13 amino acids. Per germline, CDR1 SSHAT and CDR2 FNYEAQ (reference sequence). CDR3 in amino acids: CASSRSGGDTQYF. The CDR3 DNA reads TGTGCTAGCAGTCGAAGCGGTGGAGATACGCAGTATTTT.

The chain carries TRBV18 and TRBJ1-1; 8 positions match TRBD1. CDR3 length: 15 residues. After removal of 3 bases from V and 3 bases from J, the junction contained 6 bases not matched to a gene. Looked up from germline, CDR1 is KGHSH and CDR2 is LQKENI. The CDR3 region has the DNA TGTGCCAGCTCACCCTCAGGGGGCTACGACACTGAAGCTTTCTTT. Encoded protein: CASSPSGGYDTEAFF.

This CDR3 reads CASSGPGQLTGGTEPPGYEQYF. As DNA, the CDR3 is TGTGCCAGCAGCGGCCCGGGACAGTTAACGGGTGGTACTGAGCCACCAGGATACGAGCAGTACTTC. The gene calls are TRBV9 and TRBJ2-7; the match to TRBD1 covers 7 bases. Germline V CDR1 and CDR2: SGDLS, YYNGEE. This CDR3 comprises 22 residues. V dropped 3 bases and J dropped 4; count of bases not matched to a gene: 31.

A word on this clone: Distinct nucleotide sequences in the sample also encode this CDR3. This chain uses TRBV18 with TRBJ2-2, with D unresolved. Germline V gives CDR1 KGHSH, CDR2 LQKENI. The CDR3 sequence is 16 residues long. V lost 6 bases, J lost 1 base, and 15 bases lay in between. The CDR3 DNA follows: TGTGCCAGCTCCAAACCACCCGGGTTGAACACCGGGGAGCTGTTTTTT. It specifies CASSKPPGLNTGELFF. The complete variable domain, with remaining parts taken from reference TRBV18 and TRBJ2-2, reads NAGVMQNPRHLVRRRGQEARLRCSPMKGHSHVYWYRQLPEEGLKFMVYLQKENIIDESGMPKERFSAEFPKEGPSILRIQQVVRGDSAAYFCASSKPPGLNTGELFFGEGSRLTVL.

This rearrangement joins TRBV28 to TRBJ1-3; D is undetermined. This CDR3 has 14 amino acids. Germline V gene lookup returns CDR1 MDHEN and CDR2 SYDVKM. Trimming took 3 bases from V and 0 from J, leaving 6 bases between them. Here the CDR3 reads CASSLSNSGNTIYF. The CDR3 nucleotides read TGTGCCAGCAGTTTGTCCAACTCTGGAAACACCATATATTTT.

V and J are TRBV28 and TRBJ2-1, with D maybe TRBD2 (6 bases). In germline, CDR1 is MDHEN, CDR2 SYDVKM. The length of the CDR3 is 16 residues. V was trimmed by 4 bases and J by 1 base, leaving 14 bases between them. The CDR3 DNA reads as TGTGCCAGCAGTTCCTCCGGGACTTCGTCCTACAATGAGCAGTTCTTC. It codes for CASSSSGTSSYNEQFF.

Written as DNA, the CDR3 is TGTGCCAGCAGTTTGGGGACTAGCGGGAAACTCACCTACGAGCAGTACTTC. Translated: CASSLGTSGKLTYEQYF. The chain is built from TRBV28 and TRBJ2-7; 13 positions match TRBD2. The V gene end was trimmed by 3 bases and the J gene end by 2 bases; junction bases not matched to a gene: 7. The CDR3 contains 17 residues. Germline V gene lookup returns CDR1 MDHEN and CDR2 SYDVKM. Complete variable domain (other parts from reference TRBV28 and TRBJ2-7): DVKVTQSSRYLVKRTGEKVFLECVQDMDHENMFWYRQDPGLGLRLIYFSYDVKMKEKGDIPEGYSVSREKKERFSLILESASTNQTSMYLCASSLGTSGKLTYEQYFGPGTRLTVT.